A single sample gave rise to the 5 T cell receptor beta chains below, sequenced in a study of PD-1 blockade in classical Hodgkin lymphoma. Every patient relapsed after autologous stem cell transplantation, and brentuximab vedotin exposure varied. Sequencing was performed with immunoSEQ multiplex PCR; in TCRdb, only in-frame clones are kept and a portion is missing. The repertoire holds over 35,000 clones, with less than 85% as singletons. Source: peripheral blood mononuclear cells (PBMCs), taken before the second cycle of nivolumab. These TCRs come from a human donor with classical Hodgkin lymphoma.

Only one count was recorded for this clone. The chain couples TRBV19 to TRBJ1-2; 7 bases line up with TRBD1. The germline V gene encodes CDR1 LNHDA and CDR2 SQIVND (reference sequence). The CDR3 covers 18 residues. With 2 bases clipped from V and 8 bases from J, the junction kept 20 bases outside the gene matches. The CDR3 bases are TGTGCCAGTAGTATACCAAAAAATCTTCGACAGGGCCCCTTCGGCTACACCTTC. Translated: CASSIPKNLRQGPFGYTF.

The V and J genes are TRBV9 and TRBJ2-1; D may match TRBD1 or TRBD2 (6 bases each). The germline gives CDR1 SGDLS, CDR2 YYNGEE. Trimming cost V 4 bases and J 8 bases, with 19 bases left between them. The CDR3 length is 15 residues. The CDR3, as DNA: TGTGCCAGCAGCCGAGGGGGGCTCACCGGGTATGAGCAGTTCTTC. Translated: CASSRGGLTGYEQFF.

V gene TRBV6-5 combines with J gene TRBJ1-4; D unclear. This CDR3 is 15 amino acids long. Germline V gene lookup returns CDR1 MNHEY and CDR2 SVGAGI. V dropped 0 bases and J dropped 5 bases, with 10 bases sitting between them. In nucleotides, the CDR3 is TGTGCCAGCAGTTACTCTGGGGTGGAGAATGAAAAACTGTTTTTT. Residues: CASSYSGVENEKLFF.

This chain links TRBV4-3 with TRBJ2-1; 11 bases align to TRBD2. Germline lookup yields CDR1 LGHNA and CDR2 YSLEER. The CDR3 length is 17 residues. The junction had 9 bases not matched to a gene; V was cut back by 0 bases and J by 8 bases. As DNA, the CDR3 is TGCGCCAGCAGCCAAGATCCCTTAGCGGGGGGGGTATATGAGCAGTTCTTC. Translated, it gives CASSQDPLAGGVYEQFF.

The chain combines TRBV4-2 with TRBJ1-2; D gene uncertain. The CDR3 covers 14 residues. V was pared by 1 base and J by 4 bases, with 10 bases between. Germline assignment: CDR1 LGHNA and CDR2 YNFKEQ. CDR3 loop: CASSQGTSGYGYTF. The DNA for the CDR3 is TGTGCCAGCAGCCAAGGAACCTCGGGCTATGGCTACACCTTC.